The next 5 T cell receptor beta chains were all read from a single sample in a study of T-cell memory formation after mild COVID-19. TCRdb independently ran MiXCR on the 5' RACE reads; one entry per CDR3 protein. Counted here are about 140,000 distinct CDR3 sequences, around 14% occurring once; the ten biggest clones make up about 29%. Sequencing used PBMCs or a T cell subset sorted from them (not recorded which). These receptors were collected from an adult woman who had mild COVID-19 (a few samples of this study predate the infection). Cell type and time point are not known.

The chain links TRBV6-2 or TRBV6-3 to TRBJ2-7; perhaps TRBD2 as D (6 bases). This CDR3 has 13 amino acids. Germline loops: CDR1 MNHEY, CDR2 SVGEGT. The V end lost 6 bases, the J end lost 2 bases, and 11 bases lay between the germline ends. CDR3 amino acids: CASSRAGPYEQYF. CDR3 bases: TGTGCCAGCAGCCGAGCGGGCCCCTACGAGCAGTACTTC.

V is TRBV9 and J is TRBJ2-5; 7 bases fit TRBD1. J gave up 2 bases and V 3 bases, and 7 bases lay outside the gene matches. Germline V gene sequence: CDR1 SGDLS, CDR2 YYNGEE. CDR3 length equals 15 residues. CDR3 DNA sequence: TGTGCCAGCAGCGCACCGGGACAGTTACAAGAGACCCAGTACTTC. Its translation is CASSAPGQLQETQYF.

This clonotype showed up just a few times. The rearrangement links TRBV11-2 to TRBJ2-1; the D gene is possibly TRBD2 (6 bases). The CDR3 is made up of 19 amino acids. The germline CDR1 and CDR2 sequences are SGHAT and FQNNGV. Trimming left V 2 bases short and J 0 bases short, with 20 bases between. The CDR3 is CASSLRETIWRGSYNEQFF. In DNA, the CDR3 is TGTGCCAGCAGCTTACGGGAGACGATCTGGAGAGGCTCCTACAATGAGCAGTTCTTC.

This clonotype was counted a few times. The CDR3 is CASSFSDTGYEQYF. Written as DNA, the CDR3 is TGTGCCAGCAGCTTTTCGGACACTGGGTACGAGCAGTACTTC. The rearrangement links TRBV7-2 to TRBJ2-7; TRBD1 is a possible D gene (5 bases). V gave up 3 bases and J gave up 4 bases, with 13 bases separating them. The CDR3 sequence is 14 residues long. CDR1 and CDR2 from the germline V gene are SGHTA and FQGNSA.

V and J are TRBV14 and TRBJ2-1; TRBD2 matches at 8 bases. Looked up from germline, CDR1 is SGHDN and CDR2 is FVKESK. Trimming removed 3 bases from V and 7 bases from J; junction bases left unmatched: 5. The CDR3 loop spans 14 amino acids. The CDR3 reads CASSHWTSWNEQFF. CDR3 in DNA: TGTGCCAGCAGCCATTGGACTAGCTGGAATGAGCAGTTCTTC.